One and the same sample provided the 13 T cell receptor beta chains below, sequenced in a study of blood T cell repertoires in COVID-19. Sequencing was performed with immunoSEQ multiplex PCR; in TCRdb, only in-frame clones are kept and a portion is missing. The data contain 200,000 to 250,000 clones, around three quarters of them singletons. The sample comprised peripheral blood. The receptor set was obtained from a woman in her 70s with acute or convalescent COVID-19.

This clone was observed once. The J gene is TRBJ2-5, the V gene TRBV28; TRBD1 matches at 7 bases. Germline CDR1 MDHEN, CDR2 SYDVKM. CDR3 size: 17 residues. The V gene end was trimmed by 4 bases and the J gene end by 6 bases; junction bases not matched to a gene: 17. The CDR3, as DNA: TGTGCCAGCAGTTCCTCTCCCGGCCAGGGGGAGCGGCAGACCCAGTACTTC. Translating it yields CASSSSPGQGERQTQYF.

The rearrangement uses TRBV4-1 and TRBJ2-2; 10 nucleotides match TRBD2. The CDR3 contains 19 residues. Germline-derived CDR1 and CDR2 are MGHRA and YSYEKL. After removal of 1 base from V and 3 bases from J, the junction contained 11 bases not matched to a gene. CDR3 in amino acids: CASSQVRASGRGDTGELFF. The CDR3 region has the DNA TGCGCCAGCAGCCAAGTAAGGGCCAGCGGGAGGGGCGACACCGGGGAGCTGTTTTTT.

The chain couples TRBV24-1 to TRBJ2-7; weak D call: TRBD1 (5 bases). Germline V gene sequence: CDR1 KGHDR, CDR2 SFDVKD. The CDR3 has 16 residues. V lost 4 bases to trimming and J lost 1 base, with 16 bases between them. The CDR3 spells CATSDSDTVGSYEQYF. In DNA form, the CDR3 reads TGTGCCACCAGTGACTCGGACACGGTCGGATCCTACGAGCAGTACTTC.

The chain recombines TRBV5-6 with TRBJ1-2; D may be TRBD1 (5 bases). The germline gives CDR1 SGHDT, CDR2 YYEEEE. The CDR3 loop spans 15 amino acids. The V end was cut by 5 bases, the J end by 3 bases, with 17 bases between. The DNA for the CDR3 is TGTGCCAGCAGAATTTCAGTGCAGGGCTACTATGGCTACACCTTC. It yields the protein CASRISVQGYYGYTF.

In its sample, this clone was seen a few times. The gene calls are TRBV2 and TRBJ1-3; TRBD1 aligns across 11 bases. The V gene's germline CDR1 is SNHLY and CDR2 FYNNEI. This CDR3 region has 14 residues. The V segment lost 6 bases and the J segment 8 bases; nucleotides outside the gene matches: 6. The CDR3, as DNA: TGTGCCAGCAGGAAGGGACAGGGGGTGTACACCATATATTTT. Translating it yields CASRKGQGVYTIYF. The full variable domain, in which reference TRBV2 and TRBJ1-3 provide the parts outside the CDR3, is EPEVTQTPSHQVTQMGQEVILRCVPISNHLYFYWYRQILGQKVEFLVSFYNNEISEKSEIFDDQFSVERPDGSNFTLKIRSTKLEDSAMYFCASRKGQGVYTIYFGEGSWLTVV.

This rearrangement joins TRBV29-1 to TRBJ1-4; tentatively, D is TRBD1 (6 bases). Per the germline V gene, CDR1 is SQVTM and CDR2 is ANQGSEA. The CDR3 consists of 15 residues. Deletions cut 5 bases from V and 7 bases from J, with 20 bases between. CDR3 amino acids: CSVMTHPDSTEKLFF. In DNA, the CDR3 is TGCAGCGTTATGACTCACCCGGACAGCACTGAAAAACTGTTTTTT.

The CDR3 DNA is TGTGCCAGCAGAATTCCGGGACAGGGACAGCCCCAGCATTTT. Encoded protein: CASRIPGQGQPQHF. This chain connects TRBV6-6 to TRBJ1-5; 9 bases are shared with TRBD1. Trimming removed 6 bases from V and 7 bases from J; junction bases left unmatched: 7. The CDR3 length is 14 residues. Germline V CDR1 and CDR2: MNHNY, SVGAGI (reference sequence).

The gene calls are TRBV7-9 and TRBJ1-2; possibly TRBD1 for D (6 bases). CDR3 size: 16 residues. V shed 1 base and J shed 5 bases, with 17 bases lying between them. In germline, CDR1 is SEHNR, CDR2 FQNEAQ (reference sequence). The CDR3 DNA follows: TGTGCCAGCAGCTTAGACTCACAGGGAACTGGGTATGGCTACACCTTC. Encoded protein: CASSLDSQGTGYGYTF.

The chain combines TRBV25-1 with TRBJ1-1, with D maybe TRBD1 (5 bases). V lost 2 bases, J lost 4 bases, and 14 bases lay in between. The germline gives CDR1 MGHDK, CDR2 SYGVNS. This CDR3 spans 15 amino acids. CDR3 bases: TGTGCCAGCAGTGAAGATCTGGGCGGGGCCACTGAAGCTTTCTTT. This encodes CASSEDLGGATEAFF. Drawing the rest from reference TRBV25-1 and TRBJ1-1, the complete variable domain is EADIYQTPRYLVIGTGKKITLECSQTMGHDKMYWYQQDPGMELHLIHYSYGVNSTEKGDLSSESTVSRIRTEHFPLTLESARPSHTSQYLCASSEDLGGATEAFFGQGTRLTVV.

The chain links TRBV18 to TRBJ1-1; D is ambiguous. Trimming cost V 6 bases and J 0 bases, with 14 bases left between them. Germline CDR1 and CDR2: KGHSH and LQKENI. There are 15 residues in the CDR3. Here the CDR3 DNA reads TGTGCCAGCTCCGAGCCCTCCCGGGTGAACACTGAAGCTTTCTTT. This codes for CASSEPSRVNTEAFF.

The V gene is TRBV18, the J gene TRBJ2-3, with TRBD1 identical over 7 bases. The CDR3 runs to 15 residues. V lost 1 base and J lost 5; bases outside the gene matches: 6. Germline values: CDR1 KGHSH, CDR2 LQKENI. The CDR3 sequence: CASSPLQGVEDTQYF. DNA of the CDR3: TGTGCCAGCTCACCACTCCAGGGGGTTGAAGATACGCAGTATTTT. The variable domain in full, completed from reference TRBV18 and TRBJ2-3, reads NAGVMQNPRHLVRRRGQEARLRCSPMKGHSHVYWYRQLPEEGLKFMVYLQKENIIDESGMPKERFSAEFPKEGPSILRIQQVVRGDSAAYFCASSPLQGVEDTQYFGPGTRLTVL.

The chain has TRBV28 and TRBJ2-1; D is uncertain. Germline values: CDR1 MDHEN, CDR2 SYDVKM. The CDR3 consists of 13 residues. V lost 3 bases, J lost 9 bases, and 12 bases lay in between. The CDR3 DNA reads TGTGCCAGCAGTTTCTATCCGACAAGTGAGCAGTTCTTC. Translating it yields CASSFYPTSEQFF.

The rearrangement links TRBV18 to TRBJ2-7; possibly TRBD1 for D (6 bases). V dropped 4 bases and J dropped 4 bases, with 14 bases sitting between them. CDR3 size: 14 residues. The V gene's germline CDR1 is KGHSH and CDR2 LQKENI. The CDR3 nucleotides read TGTGCCAGCTCACTTACTCGGACAGATTACGAGCAGTACTTC. Translated, it gives CASSLTRTDYEQYF.